This T cell receptor (beta chain) appears in the sequencing data of a study of blood T cell repertoires in COVID-19. Study-wide context: Sites across the United States, Italy and Spain contributed samples from acute and convalescent COVID-19.

V was shortened by 5 bases and J by 1 base, with 15 bases between the two germline ends. The germline V gene has CDR1 SGHDT and CDR2 YYEEEE. The CDR3 runs to 15 residues. Only in-frame clones appear in the TCRdb table, and some are missing; sequencing was by immunoSEQ multiplex PCR. The repertoire holds approximately 240,000 clones, with 75% to 90% as singletons. This chain uses TRBV5-6 with TRBJ1-1; D not certain. Sequencing input: PBMCs or T cells enriched from blood (not recorded which). The sequence was collected from a woman aged 25 to 39 with acute COVID-19. In DNA, the CDR3 is TGTGCCAGCAGGGTCCGGGTTCGGCCGAACACTGAAGCTTTCTTT. Translating it yields CASRVRVRPNTEAFF. The variable domain in full, with the rest retrieved from reference TRBV5-6 and TRBJ1-1, is DAGVTQSPTHLIKTRGQQVTLRCSPKSGHDTVSWYQQALGQGPQFIFQYYEEEERQRGNFPDRFSGHQFPNYSSELNVNALLLGDSALYLCASRVRVRPNTEAFFGQGTRLTVV.